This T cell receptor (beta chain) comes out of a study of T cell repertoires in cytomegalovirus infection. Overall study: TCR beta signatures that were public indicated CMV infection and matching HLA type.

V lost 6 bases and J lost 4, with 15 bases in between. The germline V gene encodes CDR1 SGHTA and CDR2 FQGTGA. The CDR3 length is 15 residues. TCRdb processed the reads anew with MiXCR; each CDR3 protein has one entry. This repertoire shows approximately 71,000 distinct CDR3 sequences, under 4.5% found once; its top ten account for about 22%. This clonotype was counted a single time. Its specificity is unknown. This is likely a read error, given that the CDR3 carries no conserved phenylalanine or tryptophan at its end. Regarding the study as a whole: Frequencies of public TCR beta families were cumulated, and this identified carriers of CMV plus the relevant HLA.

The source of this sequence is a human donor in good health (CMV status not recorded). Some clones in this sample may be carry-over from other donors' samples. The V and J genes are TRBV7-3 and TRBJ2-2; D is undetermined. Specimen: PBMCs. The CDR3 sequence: CASRLGGVTTGELFL. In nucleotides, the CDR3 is TGTGCCAGCAGACTCGGCGGAGTAACCACCGGGGAGCTGTTTTTA.